These 30 T cell receptor beta chains originate from one sample sequenced in a study of blood T cell repertoires in COVID-19 (dated by TCRdb to about 2020). The library was made by the immunoSEQ multiplex PCR assay. TCRdb limited this immuneACCESS table to in-frame rearrangements with V and J called. A share of clones is missing; checked studies link under half to unresolved V genes, and the rest is unexplained. The sample data list some 50,000 clones, and 70% to 90% of these were observed just once. The ten largest clonotypes hold around 27% of the sample. The specimen was peripheral blood. These receptor sequences come from a human donor in a cohort sampled during active COVID-19.

The chain combines TRBV3-1 (or the pseudogene TRBV3-2) with TRBJ1-2; 9 nucleotides align to TRBD1. Germline CDR1 and CDR2: LGHDT and YNNKEL (reference sequence). The CDR3 has 17 amino acids. The V gene end was trimmed by 6 bases and the J gene end by 0 bases; junction bases not matched to a gene: 11. The DNA of the CDR3 is TGTGCCAGCAGTCGAATACAGGGGGCGAAAGCTAACTATGGCTACACCTTC. Translated, it gives CASSRIQGAKANYGYTF.

The gene calls are TRBV6-6 and TRBJ2-7; 7 bases agree with TRBD2. The CDR3 has 13 residues. Germline CDR1 MNHNY, CDR2 SVGAGI (reference sequence). V was clipped by 7 bases and J by 2 bases; unmatched bases: 5. The CDR3 spells CASTLGGTYEQYF. Written as DNA, the CDR3 is TGTGCCAGCACCTTGGGGGGGACCTACGAGCAGTACTTC.

This clone was found once. The gene calls are TRBV7-9 and TRBJ2-5, with 8 bases lining up with TRBD2. The germline gives CDR1 SEHNR, CDR2 FQNEAQ (reference sequence). Germline trimming cut 10 bases from V and 5 bases from J; bases unmatched to any gene: 12. This CDR3 comprises 14 residues. The CDR3, as DNA: TGTGCCACCGGACTAGCAGGCCGAGCGGAGACCCAGTACTTC. It specifies CATGLAGRAETQYF.

About this clone: This is likely a read error, given that the CDR3 carries no conserved phenylalanine or tryptophan at its end. It is unclear where the CDR3 begins or ends on the DNA, so no DNA is shown, and the CDR3 is as TCRdb lists it. The CDR3 is CASNLEPGTK. The chain carries TRBV11-3 and TRBJ1-1; TRBD1, the table's D call, was not compared with the DNA. Per the germline V gene, CDR1 is SGHNT and CDR2 is YENEEA. Inclusive of both ends, the CDR3 amounts to 10 amino acids.

This sequence joins TRBV2 and TRBJ1-2; 7 bases are a match to TRBD1. Germline CDR1 is SNHLY and CDR2 is FYNNEI. This CDR3 has 12 amino acids. The V segment lost 6 bases and the J segment 4 bases; nucleotides outside the gene matches: 2. This chain's CDR3 is CASRQGGYGYTF. The CDR3 region has the DNA TGTGCCAGCAGGCAGGGGGGCTATGGCTACACCTTC.

The genes are TRBV18 and TRBJ1-6; TRBD1 agrees at 9 bases. This CDR3 has 16 residues. V was clipped by 3 bases and J by 8 bases; unmatched bases: 8. Germline lookup yields CDR1 KGHSH and CDR2 LQKENI. CDR3 coding DNA: TGTGCCAGCTCACCGCCCGGACAGGGGACGTATTCACCCCTCCACTTT. As protein: CASSPPGQGTYSPLHF. The complete variable domain, with remaining parts taken from reference TRBV18 and TRBJ1-6, reads NAGVMQNPRHLVRRRGQEARLRCSPMKGHSHVYWYRQLPEEGLKFMVYLQKENIIDESGMPKERFSAEFPKEGPSILRIQQVVRGDSAAYFCASSPPGQGTYSPLHFGNGTRLTVT.

This chain joins TRBV6-2 or TRBV6-3 and TRBJ2-2; 9 bases align to TRBD2. V dropped 5 bases and J dropped 4; count of bases not matched to a gene: 8. This CDR3 has 16 amino acids. Germline assignment: CDR1 MNHEY and CDR2 SVGEGT. The DNA for the CDR3 is TGTGCCAGCAGTCGTTGGCAGCGGGAGGTCACCGGGGAGCTGTTTTTT. Translated: CASSRWQREVTGELFF.

The rearrangement links TRBV18 to TRBJ2-1; 8 nucleotides line up with TRBD2. The CDR3 sequence is 16 residues long. Trimming at V came to 0 bases and at J to 5 bases, leaving 6 bases not matched to a gene. Germline loops: CDR1 KGHSH, CDR2 LQKENI. CDR3 sequence reads: CASSPPGRGGHNEQFF. In DNA, the CDR3 is TGTGCCAGCTCACCACCGGGTCGCGGGGGGCACAATGAGCAGTTCTTC.

The chain couples TRBV10-2 to TRBJ1-2; unclear D gene. Germline lookup yields CDR1 WSHSY and CDR2 SAAADI. Trimming took off 8 bases at V and 1 base at J, with 11 bases between the two ends. The CDR3 is 13 residues long. In DNA, the CDR3 is TGCGCCAGCCTCCCGGAGAATAACTATGGCTACACCTTC. Amino acid sequence: CASLPENNYGYTF.

This clone appeared a few times. The chain recombines TRBV28 with TRBJ2-7; D possibly corresponds to TRBD1 (6 bases). With 1 base removed from V and 3 bases from J, the gap between germline ends came to 13 bases. The germline V gene encodes CDR1 MDHEN and CDR2 SYDVKM. There are 15 residues in the CDR3. The CDR3 loop reads CASSLLGGRGYEQYF. The CDR3 region has the DNA TGTGCCAGCAGTTTATTAGGGGGACGGGGCTACGAGCAGTACTTC.

CDR3 nucleotide sequence: TGTGCCAGCGGTTCCGGGACACCCCAAGAGACCCAGTACTTC. Its translation is CASGSGTPQETQYF. The chain recombines TRBV5-4 with TRBJ2-5, with D possibly matching TRBD1 (6 bases). The V end was cut by 7 bases, the J end by 1 base, with 14 bases between. This CDR3 region has 14 residues. Germline V CDR1 and CDR2: SGHNT, YYREEE (reference sequence).

The gene calls are TRBV7-9 and TRBJ2-3; D possibly corresponds to TRBD1 (5 bases). The CDR3 is made up of 13 amino acids. Germline assignment: CDR1 SEHNR and CDR2 FQNEAQ (reference sequence). V was cut by 6 bases and J by 4 bases, with 11 bases left in between. The CDR3: CASRSGYPDTQYF. CDR3 sequence (DNA): TGTGCCAGCAGATCAGGGTACCCAGATACGCAGTATTTT.

This chain joins TRBV2 and TRBJ2-3; D is undetermined. This CDR3 contains 14 residues. The germline V gene has CDR1 SNHLY and CDR2 FYNNEI. The V end was cut by 2 bases, the J end by 0 bases, with 6 bases between. This CDR3 reads CASSERQSTDTQYF. CDR3 in DNA: TGTGCCAGCAGTGAACGCCAGAGCACAGATACGCAGTATTTT.

The chain has TRBV5-1 and TRBJ2-2; the match to TRBD2 covers 14 bases. Germline V lookup: CDR1 SGHRS, CDR2 YFSETQ. After removal of 4 bases from V and 5 bases from J, the junction contained 13 bases not matched to a gene. CDR3 length: 19 residues. CDR3 sequence (DNA): TGCGCCAGCAGCCCCAAGACTAGCGGGGGGGCTCAGTATACCGGGGAGCTGTTTTTT. It yields the protein CASSPKTSGGAQYTGELFF.

The chain links TRBV6-6 to TRBJ2-7; 9 nucleotides line up with TRBD2. Unmatched junction bases numbered 3, after V lost 0 bases and J lost 3 bases. From germline, CDR1 is MNHNY and CDR2 SVGAGI (reference sequence). CDR3 length: 15 amino acids. DNA for the CDR3: TGTGCCAGCAGTTACTCCCTAGCGGGAATCTACGAGCAGTACTTC. The encoded protein is CASSYSLAGIYEQYF.

J is TRBJ2-5 and V is TRBV10-3, with D tentatively TRBD2 (6 bases). Trimming removed 10 bases at V and 2 bases at J, with 17 bases between. CDR3 length equals 14 residues. Germline lookup yields CDR1 ENHRY and CDR2 SYGVKD. CDR3 sequence: CATSEGTGQETQYF. In DNA form, the CDR3 reads TGTGCCACTAGCGAAGGGACGGGACAAGAGACCCAGTACTTC.

This clone was seen more than once but under ten times. The V call is TRBV3-1 (or the pseudogene TRBV3-2), the J call TRBJ2-7; D might be TRBD1 (5 bases). V shed 0 bases and J shed 5 bases, with 17 bases lying between them. Germline V gene lookup returns CDR1 LGHDT and CDR2 YNNKEL (reference sequence). The CDR3 consists of 16 residues. The CDR3 coding sequence is TGTGCCAGCAGCCAAGATATGCCAGGGTGGGGTCACGAGCAGTACTTC. It translates to CASSQDMPGWGHEQYF.

The chain carries TRBV19 and TRBJ2-7; D is possibly TRBD1 (5 bases). This CDR3 spans 15 amino acids. V shed 3 bases and J shed 2 bases, with 14 bases lying between them. CDR1 and CDR2 from the germline V gene are LNHDA and SQIVND (reference sequence). The CDR3 nucleotides are TGTGCCAGTAGTATTAGCCAGGGCCGAGCCTACGAGCAGTACTTC. Protein product: CASSISQGRAYEQYF.

The chain combines TRBV6-5 with TRBJ1-2; D uncertain. Per germline, CDR1 MNHEY and CDR2 SVGAGI. This CDR3 has 16 residues. Trimming left V 4 bases short and J 0 bases short, with 15 bases between. The CDR3: CASSLGYSGSNYGYTF. CDR3 bases: TGTGCCAGCAGTTTGGGCTATTCCGGCTCTAACTATGGCTACACCTTC.

V usage is TRBV6-1 and J usage is TRBJ2-1, with 9 bases aligning to TRBD2. Germline CDR1 MNHNS, CDR2 SASEGT. The J segment lost 3 bases and the V segment lost 2 bases, leaving 5 bases of the junction unmatched. The CDR3 loop spans 16 amino acids. The CDR3 reads CASSERLAVDYNEQFF. The CDR3 DNA sequence: TGTGCCAGCAGTGAAAGACTAGCGGTGGACTACAATGAGCAGTTCTTC.

This sequence joins TRBV6-2 or TRBV6-3 and TRBJ1-5; possible D gene TRBD1, 6 bases. Between the trimmed V and J ends, which lost 6 bases and 5 bases, there was a span of 14 bases. Germline V CDR1 and CDR2: MNHEY, SVGEGT. This CDR3 is 14 amino acids long. The CDR3 coding sequence is TGTGCCAGCAGCCTTACAGGGTGGGATCAGCCCCAGCATTTT. Protein product: CASSLTGWDQPQHF.

This rearrangement joins TRBV29-1 to TRBJ1-1; D perhaps matches TRBD1 (5 bases). The CDR3 is made up of 12 amino acids. Looked up from germline, CDR1 is SQVTM and CDR2 is ANQGSEA. V shed 5 bases and J shed 1 base, with 8 bases lying between them. The CDR3 sequence: CSVMQGNTEAFF. CDR3 nucleotides: TGCAGCGTTATGCAGGGGAACACTGAAGCTTTCTTT.

The chain uses TRBV5-1 and TRBJ2-5; tentative D call: TRBD1 (5 bases). This CDR3 region has 13 residues. V lost 0 bases to trimming and J lost 3 bases, with 6 bases between them. Germline CDR1 reads SGHRS; CDR2 reads YFSETQ. This chain's CDR3 is CASSLEGEETQYF. The CDR3 region has the DNA TGCGCCAGCAGCTTGGAAGGGGAAGAGACCCAGTACTTC.

The rearrangement uses TRBV6-2 or TRBV6-3 and TRBJ2-7; 7 nucleotides line up with TRBD1. After removal of 2 bases from V and 2 bases from J, the junction contained 6 bases not matched to a gene. Germline V gives CDR1 MNHEY, CDR2 SVGEGT. This CDR3 contains 15 residues. CDR3 DNA: TGTGCCAGCAGTTACCCCCAGGGGGTAGCCTACGAGCAGTACTTC. Its translation: CASSYPQGVAYEQYF.

The sample holds one count of this clone. This chain uses TRBV3-1 (or the pseudogene TRBV3-2) with TRBJ2-7, with D hard to call. The CDR3 length is 13 residues. Germline lookup yields CDR1 LGHDT and CDR2 YNNKEL (reference sequence). Trimming cost V 0 bases and J 5 bases, with 8 bases left between them. The CDR3 DNA reads TGTGCCAGCAGCCAAGATTGGGCCCACGAGCAGTACTTC. It is translated as CASSQDWAHEQYF.

This rearrangement joins TRBV10-2 to TRBJ2-3, with 11 bases aligning to TRBD1. The germline CDR1 and CDR2 sequences are WSHSY and SAAADI. The V segment lost 10 bases and the J segment 4 bases; nucleotides outside the gene matches: 7. The CDR3 has 14 amino acids. For the CDR3, the DNA is TGCGCCACCACGGACAGGGGGCACGCAGATACGCAGTATTTT. This gives the protein CATTDRGHADTQYF.

This clone was seen only once. The chain recombines TRBV7-9 with TRBJ1-4, with no clear D. Between the trimmed V and J ends, which lost 5 bases and 4 bases, there was a span of 11 bases. CDR3 length: 14 amino acids. Germline CDR1 reads SEHNR; CDR2 reads FQNEAQ (reference sequence). The CDR3 sequence: CASSPPGGNEKLFF. DNA of the CDR3: TGTGCCAGCAGCCCCCCCGGAGGTAATGAAAAACTGTTTTTT.

The V call is TRBV3-1 (or the pseudogene TRBV3-2), the J call TRBJ1-1; maybe TRBD1 (6 bases). The ends were cut back, 5 bases at V and 4 bases at J, with 14 bases in the middle. Germline CDR1 and CDR2: LGHDT and YNNKEL (reference sequence). The CDR3 is 14 residues long. The CDR3 DNA follows: TGTGCCAGCAGCGTCGGACAGACACTCACTGAAGCTTTCTTT. This gives the protein CASSVGQTLTEAFF.

This clone was seen a single time. The chain carries TRBV27 and TRBJ2-3, with 11 bases aligning to TRBD2. CDR3 size: 15 residues. CDR1 is MNHEY, CDR2 SMNVEV, per germline (reference sequence). V lost 6 bases and J lost 6; bases outside the gene matches: 8. CDR3 in DNA: TGTGCCAGCAGCCCACTAGCGGGAGCAGGGGATACGCAGTATTTT. It translates to CASSPLAGAGDTQYF.

V usage is TRBV5-1 and J usage is TRBJ2-7, with 7 bases lining up with TRBD1. V shed 0 bases, J shed 6 bases, and the junction held 6 bases outside the gene matches. Germline assignment: CDR1 SGHRS and CDR2 YFSETQ. The CDR3 length is 14 residues. CDR3 nucleotides: TGCGCCAGCAGCTTGGTACAGGGGTTGACCGAGCAGTACTTC. Translating gives CASSLVQGLTEQYF.